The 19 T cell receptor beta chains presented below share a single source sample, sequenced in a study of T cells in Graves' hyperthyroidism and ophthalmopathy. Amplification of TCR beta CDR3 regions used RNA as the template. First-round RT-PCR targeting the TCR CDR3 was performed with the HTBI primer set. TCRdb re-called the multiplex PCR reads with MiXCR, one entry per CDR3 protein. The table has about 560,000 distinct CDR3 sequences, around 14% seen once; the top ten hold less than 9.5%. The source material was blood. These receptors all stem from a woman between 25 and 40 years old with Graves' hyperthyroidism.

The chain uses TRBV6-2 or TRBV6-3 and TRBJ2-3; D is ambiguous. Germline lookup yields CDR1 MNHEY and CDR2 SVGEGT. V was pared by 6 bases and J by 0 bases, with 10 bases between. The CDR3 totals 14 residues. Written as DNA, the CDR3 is TGTGCCAGCAGCCTCCAGGCTAGCACAGATACGCAGTATTTT. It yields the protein CASSLQASTDTQYF.

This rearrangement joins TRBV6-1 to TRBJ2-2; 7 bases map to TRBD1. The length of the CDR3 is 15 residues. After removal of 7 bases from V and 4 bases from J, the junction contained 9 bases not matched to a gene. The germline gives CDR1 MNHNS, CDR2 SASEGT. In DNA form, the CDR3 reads TGTGCCAGCACCCCAGGGGGAGCGGTCACCGGGGAGCTGTTTTTT. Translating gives CASTPGGAVTGELFF.

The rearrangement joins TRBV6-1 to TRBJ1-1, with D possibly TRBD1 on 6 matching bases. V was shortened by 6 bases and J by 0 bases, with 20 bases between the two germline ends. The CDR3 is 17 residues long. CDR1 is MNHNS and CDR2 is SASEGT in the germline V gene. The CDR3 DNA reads TGTGCCAGCAGGGGGAGGGGGGCGGAGGGTTTGAACACTGAAGCTTTCTTT. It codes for CASRGRGAEGLNTEAFF.

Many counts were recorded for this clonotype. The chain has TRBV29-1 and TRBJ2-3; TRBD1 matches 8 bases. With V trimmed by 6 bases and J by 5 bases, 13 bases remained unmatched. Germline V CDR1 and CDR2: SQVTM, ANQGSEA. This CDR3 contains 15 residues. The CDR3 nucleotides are TGCAGCGTAGAACGACAGGGGAGGATCGGAGATACGCAGTATTTT. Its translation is CSVERQGRIGDTQYF.

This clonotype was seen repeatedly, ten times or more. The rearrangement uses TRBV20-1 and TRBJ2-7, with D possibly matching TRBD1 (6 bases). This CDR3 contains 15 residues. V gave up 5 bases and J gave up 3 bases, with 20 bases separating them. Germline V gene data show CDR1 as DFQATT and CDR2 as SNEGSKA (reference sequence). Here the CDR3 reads CSAAPPGTLNYEQYF. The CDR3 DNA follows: TGCAGTGCTGCCCCCCCCGGGACACTCAACTACGAGCAGTACTTC.

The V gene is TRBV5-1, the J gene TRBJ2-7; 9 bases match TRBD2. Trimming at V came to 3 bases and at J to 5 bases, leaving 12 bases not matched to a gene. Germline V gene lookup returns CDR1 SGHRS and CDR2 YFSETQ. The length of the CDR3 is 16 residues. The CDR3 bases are TGCGCCAGCAGCTCGGGAGCGGGAGGCCCTTCAGACGAGCAGTACTTC. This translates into CASSSGAGGPSDEQYF.

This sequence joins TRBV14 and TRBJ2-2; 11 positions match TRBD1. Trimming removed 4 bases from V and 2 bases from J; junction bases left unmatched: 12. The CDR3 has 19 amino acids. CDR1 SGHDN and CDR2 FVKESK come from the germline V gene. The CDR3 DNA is TGTGCCAGCAGCCTCCGGGACCGGGACAGGGGGTCAAACACCGGGGAGCTGTTTTTT. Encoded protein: CASSLRDRDRGSNTGELFF. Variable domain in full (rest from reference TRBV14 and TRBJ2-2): EAGVTQFPSHSVIEKGQTVTLRCDPISGHDNLYWYRRVMGKEIKFLLHFVKESKQDESGMPNNRFLAERTGGTYSTLKVQPAELEDSGVYFCASSLRDRDRGSNTGELFFGEGSRLTVL.

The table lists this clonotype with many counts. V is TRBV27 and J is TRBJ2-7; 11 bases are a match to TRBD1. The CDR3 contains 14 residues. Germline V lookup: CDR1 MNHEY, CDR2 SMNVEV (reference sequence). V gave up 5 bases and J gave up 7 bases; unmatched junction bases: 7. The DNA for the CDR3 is TGTGCCAGCAGTAGAGGACAGGGGGCAAAAGAGCAGTACTTC. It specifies CASSRGQGAKEQYF.

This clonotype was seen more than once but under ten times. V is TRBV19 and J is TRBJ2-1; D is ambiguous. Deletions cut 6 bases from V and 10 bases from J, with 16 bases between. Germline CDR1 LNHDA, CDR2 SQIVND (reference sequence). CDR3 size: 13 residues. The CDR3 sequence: CASSATSLREQFF. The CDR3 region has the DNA TGTGCCAGTAGCGCCACGTCCCTCAGAGAGCAGTTCTTC.

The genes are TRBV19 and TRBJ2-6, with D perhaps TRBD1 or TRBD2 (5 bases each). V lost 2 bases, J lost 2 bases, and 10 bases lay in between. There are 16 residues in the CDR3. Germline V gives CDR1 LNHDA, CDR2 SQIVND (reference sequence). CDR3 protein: CASSIKRGAGANVLTF. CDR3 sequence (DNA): TGTGCCAGTAGTATAAAGAGAGGGGCTGGGGCCAACGTCCTGACTTTC.

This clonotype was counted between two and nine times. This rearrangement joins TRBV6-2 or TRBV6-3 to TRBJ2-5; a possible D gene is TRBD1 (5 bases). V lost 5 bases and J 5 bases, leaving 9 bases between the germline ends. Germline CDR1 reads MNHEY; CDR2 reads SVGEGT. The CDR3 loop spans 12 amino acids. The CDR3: CASSLQEETQYF. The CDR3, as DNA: TGTGCCAGCAGTCTACAGGAGGAGACCCAGTACTTC.

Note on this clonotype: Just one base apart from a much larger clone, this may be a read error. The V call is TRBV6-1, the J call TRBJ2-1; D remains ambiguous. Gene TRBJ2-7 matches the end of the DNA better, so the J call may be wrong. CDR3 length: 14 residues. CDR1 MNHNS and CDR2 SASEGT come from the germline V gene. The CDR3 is CASSRSDFYNEQYF. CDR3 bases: TGTGCCAGCAGTAGAAGCGACTTTTACAATGAGCAGTACTTC.

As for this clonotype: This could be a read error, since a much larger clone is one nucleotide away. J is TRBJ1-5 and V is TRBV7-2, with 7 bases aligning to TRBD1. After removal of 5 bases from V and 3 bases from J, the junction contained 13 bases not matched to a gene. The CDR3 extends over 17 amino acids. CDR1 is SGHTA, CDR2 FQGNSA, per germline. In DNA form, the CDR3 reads TGTGCCAGCAGCACACAGACAGGGCTGGGCGACAATCAGCCCCAGCATTTT. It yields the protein CASSTQTGLGDNQPQHF.

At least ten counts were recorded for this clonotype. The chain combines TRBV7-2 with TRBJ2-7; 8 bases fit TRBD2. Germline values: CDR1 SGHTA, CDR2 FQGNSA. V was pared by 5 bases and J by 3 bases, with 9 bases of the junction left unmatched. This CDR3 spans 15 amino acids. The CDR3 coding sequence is TGTGCCAGCAGCCGAAACGGGGGACTAGGCTACGAGCAGTACTTC. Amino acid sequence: CASSRNGGLGYEQYF. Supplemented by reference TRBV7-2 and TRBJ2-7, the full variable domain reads GAGVSQSPSNKVTEKGKDVELRCDPISGHTALYWYRQSLGQGLEFLIYFQGNSAPDKSGLPSDRFSAERTGGSVSTLTIQRTQQEDSAVYLCASSRNGGLGYEQYFGPGTRLTVT.

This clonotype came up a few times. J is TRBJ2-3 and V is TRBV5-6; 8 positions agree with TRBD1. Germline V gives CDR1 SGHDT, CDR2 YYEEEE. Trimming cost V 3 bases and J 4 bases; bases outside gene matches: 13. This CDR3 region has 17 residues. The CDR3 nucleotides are TGTGCCAGCAGCTCGGGACTCGATGCAGGGGGCGCAGATACGCAGTATTTT. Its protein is CASSSGLDAGGADTQYF.

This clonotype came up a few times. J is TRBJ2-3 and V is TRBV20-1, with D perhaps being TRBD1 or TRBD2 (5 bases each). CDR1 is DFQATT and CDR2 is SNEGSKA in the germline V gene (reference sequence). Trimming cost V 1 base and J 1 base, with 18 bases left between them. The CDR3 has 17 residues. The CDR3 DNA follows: TGCAGTGCTAGAGGAGCTCGGGACCCGCGGGGCACAGATACGCAGTATTTT. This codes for CSARGARDPRGTDTQYF.

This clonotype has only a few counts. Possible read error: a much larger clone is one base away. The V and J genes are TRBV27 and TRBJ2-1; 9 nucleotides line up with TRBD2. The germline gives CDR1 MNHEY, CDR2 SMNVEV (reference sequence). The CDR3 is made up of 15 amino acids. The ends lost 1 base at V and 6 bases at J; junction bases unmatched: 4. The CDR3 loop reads CASSLYAGGCNEQFF. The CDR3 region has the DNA TGTGCCAGCAGTTTATACGCGGGAGGGTGCAATGAGCAGTTCTTC.

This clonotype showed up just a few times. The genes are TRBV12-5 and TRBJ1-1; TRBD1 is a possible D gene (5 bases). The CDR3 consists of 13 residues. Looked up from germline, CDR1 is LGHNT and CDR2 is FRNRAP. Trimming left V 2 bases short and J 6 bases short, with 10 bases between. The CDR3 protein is CASGLIGTSEAFF. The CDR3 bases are TGTGCTAGTGGTTTGATAGGGACCTCTGAAGCTTTCTTT. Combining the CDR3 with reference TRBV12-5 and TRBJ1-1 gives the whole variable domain DARVTQTPRHKVTEMGQEVTMRCQPILGHNTVFWYRQTMMQGLELLAYFRNRAPLDDSGMPKDRFSAEMPDATLATLKIQPSEPRDSAVYFCASGLIGTSEAFFGQGTRLTVV.

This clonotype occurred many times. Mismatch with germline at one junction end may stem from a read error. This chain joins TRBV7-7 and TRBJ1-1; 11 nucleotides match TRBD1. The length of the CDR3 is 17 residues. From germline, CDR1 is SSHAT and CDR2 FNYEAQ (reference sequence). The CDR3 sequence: CASSHRTGGFGNTEAFF. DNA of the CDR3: TGTGCTAGCAGCCATCGGACAGGGGGCTTCGGGAACACTGAAGCTTTCTTT.